Following are 22 T cell receptor beta chains from one sample sequenced in a study of T cells in Graves' hyperthyroidism and ophthalmopathy. TCR beta CDR3 regions were amplified from RNA transcripts. The primer set for the first-round RT-PCR of the TCR CDR3 was HTBI. MiXCR, run by TCRdb on the multiplex PCR reads, gives a single entry per CDR3 protein. The sample contains around 300,000 distinct CDR3 sequences, 22% of which appear only once. Sequenced sample: blood. Every receptor here comes from a man aged 25 to 40 with Graves' ophthalmopathy.

There are a few counts of this clonotype. The genes are TRBV10-2 and TRBJ2-7; the match to TRBD2 covers 7 bases. Trimming cost V 6 bases and J 3 bases; bases outside gene matches: 5. There are 13 residues in the CDR3. The V gene's germline CDR1 is WSHSY and CDR2 SAAADI. DNA for the CDR3: TGCGCCAGCAGCCGCGGGAGAGGCTACGAGCAGTACTTC. It specifies CASSRGRGYEQYF.

This clonotype has ten or more counts. V usage is TRBV3-1 and J usage is TRBJ1-5, with a tentative D call TRBD1 (5 bases). This CDR3 comprises 14 residues. Germline V gene sequence: CDR1 LGHDT, CDR2 YNNKEL (reference sequence). Between the trimmed V and J ends, which lost 3 bases and 11 bases, there was a span of 17 bases. This CDR3 is CASSHGGTRGAQHF. The CDR3 region has the DNA TGTGCCAGCAGCCACGGCGGGACCCGAGGCGCCCAGCATTTT. Supplemented by reference TRBV3-1 and TRBJ1-5, the full variable domain reads DTAVSQTPKYLVTQMGNDKSIKCEQNLGHDTMYWYKQDSKKFLKIMFSYNNKELIINETVPNRFSPKSPDKAHLNLHINSLELGDSAVYFCASSHGGTRGAQHFGDGTRLSIL.

This rearrangement joins TRBV14 to TRBJ2-7; possibly TRBD2 for D (6 bases). Trimming cost V 1 base and J 5 bases, with 24 bases left between them. Looked up from germline, CDR1 is SGHDN and CDR2 is FVKESK. There are 18 residues in the CDR3. CDR3 protein: CASSQGPETAGTFHEQYF. For the CDR3, the DNA is TGTGCCAGCAGCCAAGGGCCCGAAACAGCGGGCACCTTCCACGAGCAGTACTTC. Full variable domain (missing parts from reference TRBV14 and TRBJ2-7): EAGVTQFPSHSVIEKGQTVTLRCDPISGHDNLYWYRRVMGKEIKFLLHFVKESKQDESGMPNNRFLAERTGGTYSTLKVQPAELEDSGVYFCASSQGPETAGTFHEQYFGPGTRLTVT.

This clonotype came up many times. The CDR3 region has the DNA TGTGCCATCAGTGATAACCCCACCGCCTACGAGCAGTACTTC. Translation: CAISDNPTAYEQYF. The V and J genes are TRBV10-3 and TRBJ2-7; D gene unclear. The length of the CDR3 is 14 residues. The germline V gene encodes CDR1 ENHRY and CDR2 SYGVKD. V dropped 3 bases and J dropped 2 bases, with 11 bases sitting between them.

The CDR3 sequence: CAISVESNQPQHF. CDR3 DNA sequence: TGTGCCATCAGTGTTGAGAGCAATCAGCCCCAGCATTTT. The chain combines TRBV10-3 with TRBJ1-5; D gene ambiguous. The germline gives CDR1 ENHRY, CDR2 SYGVKD. Trimming stripped 4 bases from V and 1 base from J, with 5 bases between. This CDR3 contains 13 residues.

Ten or more counts support this clonotype. The chain combines TRBV6-5 with TRBJ1-2; TRBD1 might be the D (6 bases). The V gene's germline CDR1 is MNHEY and CDR2 SVGAGI. Trimming took off 0 bases at V and 6 bases at J, with 11 bases between the two ends. The CDR3 loop spans 14 amino acids. CDR3 sequence (DNA): TGTGCCAGCAGTTACTCGCGGGGGCCGGATGGCTACACCTTC. This codes for CASSYSRGPDGYTF.

This clonotype was found many times. The chain links TRBV20-1 to TRBJ2-3; 8 nucleotides agree with TRBD2. This CDR3 comprises 16 residues. Germline loops: CDR1 DFQATT, CDR2 SNEGSKA (reference sequence). Trimming at V came to 3 bases and at J to 0 bases, leaving 8 bases not matched to a gene. CDR3: CSASQASGPSTDTQYF. DNA for the CDR3: TGCAGTGCTAGTCAGGCTAGCGGGCCTAGCACAGATACGCAGTATTTT.

The gene calls are TRBV15 and TRBJ2-3, with D uncertain. Trimming stripped 0 bases from V and 2 bases from J, with 12 bases between. The CDR3 has 16 residues. The germline gives CDR1 LNHNV, CDR2 YYDKDF (reference sequence). As DNA, the CDR3 is TGTGCCACCAGCAGAGAGATTGTGGCGGACACAGATACGCAGTATTTT. Protein sequence: CATSREIVADTDTQYF.

This clonotype was seen at least ten times. This sequence joins TRBV3-1 and TRBJ2-3; D call uncertain. The CDR3 contains 15 residues. V was clipped by 3 bases and J by 1 base, with 11 bases between them. Germline CDR1 LGHDT, CDR2 YNNKEL (reference sequence). Here the CDR3 DNA reads TGTGCCAGCAGCCAGCAGTTGGCAGGCACAGATACGCAGTATTTT. This sequence encodes CASSQQLAGTDTQYF.

This chain joins TRBV19 and TRBJ2-5; a possible D gene is TRBD1 (6 bases). This CDR3 is built from 14 residues. Germline CDR1 reads LNHDA; CDR2 reads SQIVND (reference sequence). V was shortened by 9 bases and J by 5 bases, with 19 bases between the two germline ends. The CDR3 protein is CASSIQGGGETQYF. DNA of the CDR3: TGTGCCAGCTCAATACAGGGTGGAGGCGAGACCCAGTACTTC.

This chain connects TRBV28 to TRBJ2-1; 8 positions match TRBD1. Looked up from germline, CDR1 is MDHEN and CDR2 is SYDVKM. V trimming: 7 bases; J trimming: 0 bases; junction bases outside the gene matches: 5. The CDR3 spans 15 residues. The CDR3 DNA follows: TGTGCCAGCAATTCCGGGACAGGCTCCTACAATGAGCAGTTCTTC. This sequence encodes CASNSGTGSYNEQFF. Full variable domain (missing parts from reference TRBV28 and TRBJ2-1): DVKVTQSSRYLVKRTGEKVFLECVQDMDHENMFWYRQDPGLGLRLIYFSYDVKMKEKGDIPEGYSVSREKKERFSLILESASTNQTSMYLCASNSGTGSYNEQFFGPGTRLTVL.

The CDR3 DNA is TGCGCCAGCAGTGAGGAGGGCGGGAGAAGTTCAGATACGCAGTATTTT. Its translation is CASSEEGGRSSDTQYF. This sequence joins TRBV10-1 and TRBJ2-3; 7 bases match TRBD2. This CDR3 contains 16 residues. J was trimmed by 4 bases and V by 2 bases; bases with no gene match: 9. Germline-derived CDR1 and CDR2 are WNHNN and SYGVQD (reference sequence).

This chain joins TRBV27 and TRBJ2-7, with 14 bases matching TRBD2. The junction had 5 bases not matched to a gene; V was cut back by 6 bases and J by 1 base. The V gene's germline CDR1 is MNHEY and CDR2 SMNVEV (reference sequence). This CDR3 is built from 16 residues. The CDR3 loop reads CASSPGTSGGSYEQYF. The CDR3 region has the DNA TGTGCCAGCAGCCCCGGGACTAGCGGGGGATCCTACGAGCAGTACTTC.

This clonotype was detected many times. The rearrangement uses TRBV3-1 and TRBJ2-5, with 7 bases identical to TRBD1. J lost 5 bases, V lost 5 bases, and 8 bases had no gene match. The germline gives CDR1 LGHDT, CDR2 YNNKEL (reference sequence). This CDR3 has 14 residues. The CDR3 nucleotides read TGTGCCAGCAGCAATAGACAGGGTGGGGAGACCCAGTACTTC. Its protein is CASSNRQGGETQYF.

V and J are TRBV4-1 and TRBJ2-1; the D call may be TRBD1 or TRBD2 (5 bases each). Between the trimmed V and J ends, which lost 0 bases and 9 bases, there was a span of 18 bases. The CDR3 is made up of 16 amino acids. Germline values: CDR1 MGHRA, CDR2 YSYEKL. As DNA, the CDR3 is TGCGCCAGCAGCCAAGATAGGGACCCCATCGTCAGTGAGCAGTTCTTC. Encoded protein: CASSQDRDPIVSEQFF.

The chain employs TRBV30 and TRBJ1-5; unclear D gene. Per the germline V gene, CDR1 is GTSNPN and CDR2 is SVGIG (reference sequence). Trimming cost V 2 bases and J 4 bases, with 9 bases left between them. The CDR3 contains 13 residues. CDR3 sequence reads: CAWSRGTNQPQHF. For the CDR3, the DNA is TGTGCCTGGAGTCGAGGTACAAATCAGCCCCAGCATTTT.

The gene calls are TRBV12-3 or TRBV12-4 and TRBJ2-5; 8 bases match TRBD2. The CDR3 spans 18 residues. V lost 2 bases to trimming and J lost 1 base; unmatched junction nucleotides: 12. CDR3: CASSLQEGFSGTQETQYF. The CDR3 DNA reads as TGTGCCAGCAGTTTACAGGAAGGATTTAGCGGGACCCAAGAGACCCAGTACTTC.

The chain couples TRBV29-1 to TRBJ2-5; D may match TRBD1 or TRBD2 (5 bases each). There are 12 residues in the CDR3. Germline CDR1 SQVTM, CDR2 ANQGSEA. The germline V and J ends were trimmed by 4 bases and 5 bases, with 11 bases remaining between them. Written as DNA, the CDR3 is TGCAGCGTTGGGGACCTCCGGGAGACCCAGTACTTC. As protein: CSVGDLRETQYF. Looking up the rest from reference TRBV29-1 and TRBJ2-5 gives the full variable domain: SAVISQKPSRDICQRGTSLTIQCQVDSQVTMMFWYRQQPGQSLTLIATANQGSEATYESGFVIDKFPISRPNLTFSTLTVSNMSPEDSSIYLCSVGDLRETQYFGPGTRLLVL.

The chain is built from TRBV5-1 and TRBJ2-2, with 8 bases identical to TRBD2. The CDR3 is made up of 17 amino acids. Germline V gene lookup returns CDR1 SGHRS and CDR2 YFSETQ. After removal of 4 bases from V and 6 bases from J, the junction contained 14 bases not matched to a gene. This chain's CDR3 is CASSPDSAGVVSGELFF. In DNA, the CDR3 is TGCGCCAGCAGCCCGGATTCAGCGGGAGTAGTCTCCGGGGAGCTGTTTTTT.

This clonotype was found many times. The gene calls are TRBV9 and TRBJ2-5, with 11 nucleotides matching TRBD2. The ends lost 4 bases at V and 2 bases at J; junction bases unmatched: 7. Germline-derived CDR1 and CDR2 are SGDLS and YYNGEE. This CDR3 region has 16 residues. The CDR3 region has the DNA TGTGCCAGCAGCATCGGGACTAGCGGCCTACAAGAGACCCAGTACTTC. It yields the protein CASSIGTSGLQETQYF.

The chain joins TRBV20-1 to TRBJ1-1; 7 bases line up with TRBD1. There are 15 residues in the CDR3. Germline-derived CDR1 and CDR2 are DFQATT and SNEGSKA (reference sequence). J was trimmed by 2 bases and V by 6 bases; bases with no gene match: 12. The CDR3 nucleotides are TGCAGTGCCACCTCGCTGGAGGGGGCTAACACTGAAGCTTTCTTT. Its translation is CSATSLEGANTEAFF.

The chain recombines TRBV4-2 with TRBJ2-7; unclear D gene. This CDR3 region has 17 residues. V gave up 1 base and J gave up 0 bases, with 16 bases separating them. CDR1 is LGHNA and CDR2 is YNFKEQ in the germline V gene. The CDR3 protein is CASSQGLGGPLSYEQYF. CDR3 in DNA: TGTGCCAGCAGCCAAGGGCTCGGCGGCCCCCTCTCCTACGAGCAGTACTTC.